The 3 T cell receptor beta chains reported below all come from one sample, sequenced in a study of T cell responses to AZD1222 COVID-19 vaccine (dated by TCRdb to the early 2020s). Library construction relied on the immunoSEQ multiplex PCR assay. Here the immuneACCESS table is served through TCRdb, limited to in-frame sequences with V and J called. Missing clones are a known gap in these copies; in checked studies unresolved V genes cover under half, and the rest lacks a known reason. The sample table holds some 150,000 clones, of which approximately 90% were seen once. 6.9% of the sample comes from the top ten. The time point label corresponds to: sample from adult after SARS-CoV-2 infection, after symptom onset. Sample: peripheral blood, taken after recovery from COVID-19. Receptor source: an adult who had recovered from COVID-19.

The chain combines TRBV28 with TRBJ1-2, with D possibly being TRBD1 (5 bases). Trimming shortened V by 10 bases and J by 4 bases, and 13 bases separated the two germline ends. The CDR3 runs 12 residues. Germline V gene sequence: CDR1 MDHEN, CDR2 SYDVKM. This chain's CDR3 is CATLGPPYGYTF. DNA of the CDR3: TGTGCCACCCTGGGACCACCCTATGGCTACACCTTC.

The V gene is TRBV9, the J gene TRBJ1-4; D is unresolved. The CDR3 is 13 residues long. Germline V gene data show CDR1 as SGDLS and CDR2 as YYNGEE. Trimming shortened V by 4 bases and J by 8 bases, and 12 bases separated the two germline ends. CDR3 protein: CASSPGSREKLFF. CDR3 sequence (DNA): TGTGCCAGCAGCCCCGGGAGTCGGGAAAAACTGTTTTTT.

V and J are TRBV29-1 and TRBJ2-3; possibly TRBD2 for D (7 bases). Germline CDR1 is SQVTM and CDR2 is ANQGSEA. This CDR3 region has 15 residues. The V gene lost 5 bases and the J gene lost 4 bases, with 19 bases spanning the gap. The CDR3 DNA sequence: TGCAGCGTTTCCGGGGGGCCCTCCCGGGCAGATACGCAGTATTTT. It translates to CSVSGGPSRADTQYF.